These 5 T cell receptor beta chains share one sample of origin, sequenced in a study of cytomegalovirus exposure and HLA in healthy donors. It was with 60 Vbeta and 13 Jbeta primers that the PCR ran. This table comes from immunoSEQ multiplex PCR, and its TCRdb copy is limited to in-frame clones, with some not included. This sample yields about 180,000 clones, of which approximately 82% are seen a single time; about 2.2% belongs to the top ten. Sequencing input: PBMCs. Source of these receptors: a woman in her 30s in good health and CMV-seronegative.

This rearrangement joins TRBV7-9 to TRBJ1-4; 11 bases are shared with TRBD1. The junction had 10 bases not matched to a gene; V was cut back by 5 bases and J by 8 bases. The CDR3 is 16 amino acids. CDR1 and CDR2 from the germline V gene are SEHNR and FQNEAQ (reference sequence). The CDR3 DNA sequence: TGTGCCAGCAGCGATACCGGACAGGGGGCGAAGGAAAAACTGTTTTTT. This gives the protein CASSDTGQGAKEKLFF.

The gene calls are TRBV5-6 and TRBJ2-1, with a tentative D call TRBD2 (6 bases). The CDR3 is made up of 14 amino acids. Germline CDR1 SGHDT, CDR2 YYEEEE. Trimming cost V 1 base and J 6 bases, with 11 bases left between them. The CDR3, as DNA: TGTGCCAGCAGCTTGAACGGGAGACCCAATGAGCAGTTCTTC. This translates into CASSLNGRPNEQFF. The full variable domain, completed using reference TRBV5-6 and TRBJ2-1, is DAGVTQSPTHLIKTRGQQVTLRCSPKSGHDTVSWYQQALGQGPQFIFQYYEEEERQRGNFPDRFSGHQFPNYSSELNVNALLLGDSALYLCASSLNGRPNEQFFGPGTRLTVL.

The genes are TRBV9 and TRBJ2-2, with 8 positions matching TRBD2. Trimming removed 0 bases from V and 6 bases from J; junction bases left unmatched: 4. Germline V gene lookup returns CDR1 SGDLS and CDR2 YYNGEE. The CDR3 is 15 residues long. This CDR3 reads CASSVAGGLSGELFF. The CDR3 DNA sequence: TGTGCCAGCAGCGTAGCGGGAGGGTTATCCGGGGAGCTGTTTTTT.

The chain employs TRBV6-6 and TRBJ2-7, with D possibly matching TRBD1 (6 bases). CDR1 MNHNY and CDR2 SVGAGI come from the germline V gene (reference sequence). The CDR3 length is 15 residues. Trimming pared 3 bases from V and 3 bases from J, leaving 15 bases between. The CDR3 DNA reads as TGTGCCAGCAGTTATTGGGGGCAAGTTAGCTACGAGCAGTACTTC. Translation gives CASSYWGQVSYEQYF.

The chain recombines TRBV30 with TRBJ1-2, with D perhaps TRBD1 (5 bases). Germline CDR1 reads GTSNPN; CDR2 reads SVGIG (reference sequence). Trimming cost V 0 bases and J 5 bases, with 16 bases left between them. The CDR3 totals 15 residues. The CDR3 protein is CAWSVRGGIRYGYTF. The CDR3 nucleotides read TGTGCCTGGAGTGTAAGGGGAGGCATCCGATATGGCTACACCTTC.